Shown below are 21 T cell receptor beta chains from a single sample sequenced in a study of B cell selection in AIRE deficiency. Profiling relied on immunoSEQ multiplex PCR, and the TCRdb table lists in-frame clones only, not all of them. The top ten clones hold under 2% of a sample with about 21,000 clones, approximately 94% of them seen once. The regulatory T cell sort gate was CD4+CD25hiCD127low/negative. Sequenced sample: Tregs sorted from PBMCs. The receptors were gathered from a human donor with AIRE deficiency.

Here the CDR3 DNA reads TGTGCCTGGAGCTACCGGGGGAATGGCTACACCTTC. It codes for CAWSYRGNGYTF. The genes are TRBV30 and TRBJ1-2; D possibly corresponds to TRBD1 (5 bases). V was trimmed by 3 bases and J by 6 bases, leaving 11 bases between them. Germline V gene data show CDR1 as GTSNPN and CDR2 as SVGIG (reference sequence). The CDR3 is 12 residues long.

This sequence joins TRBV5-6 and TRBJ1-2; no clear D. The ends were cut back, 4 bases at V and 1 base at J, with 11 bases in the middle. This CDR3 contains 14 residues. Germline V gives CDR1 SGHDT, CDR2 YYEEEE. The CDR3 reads CASSLLGINYGYTF. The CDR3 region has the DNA TGTGCCAGCAGCCTGCTAGGGATTAACTATGGCTACACCTTC. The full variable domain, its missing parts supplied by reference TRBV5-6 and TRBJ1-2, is DAGVTQSPTHLIKTRGQQVTLRCSPKSGHDTVSWYQQALGQGPQFIFQYYEEEERQRGNFPDRFSGHQFPNYSSELNVNALLLGDSALYLCASSLLGINYGYTFGSGTRLTVV.

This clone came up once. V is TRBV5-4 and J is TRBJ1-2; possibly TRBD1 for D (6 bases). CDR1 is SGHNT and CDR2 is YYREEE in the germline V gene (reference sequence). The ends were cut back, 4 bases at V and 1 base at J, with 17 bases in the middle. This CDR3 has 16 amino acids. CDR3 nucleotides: TGTGCCAGCAGCGCTACCGGGACAAAGAATAACTATGGCTACACCTTC. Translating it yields CASSATGTKNNYGYTF. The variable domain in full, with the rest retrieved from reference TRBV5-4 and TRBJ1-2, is ETGVTQSPTHLIKTRGQQVTLRCSSQSGHNTVSWYQQALGQGPQFIFQYYREEENGRGNFPPRFSGLQFPNYSSELNVNALELDDSALYLCASSATGTKNNYGYTFGSGTRLTVV.

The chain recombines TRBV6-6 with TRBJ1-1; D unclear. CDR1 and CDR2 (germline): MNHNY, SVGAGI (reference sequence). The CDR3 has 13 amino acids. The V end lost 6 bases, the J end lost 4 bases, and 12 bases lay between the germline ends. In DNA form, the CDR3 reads TGTGCCAGCAGGAGAGACCGGGGCACTGAAGCTTTCTTT. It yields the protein CASRRDRGTEAFF.

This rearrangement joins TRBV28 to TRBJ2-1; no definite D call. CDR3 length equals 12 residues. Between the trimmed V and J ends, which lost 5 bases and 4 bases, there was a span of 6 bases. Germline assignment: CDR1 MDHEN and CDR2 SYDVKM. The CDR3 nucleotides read TGTGCCAGCAGTGGTGTATACAATGAGCAGTTCTTC. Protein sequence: CASSGVYNEQFF.

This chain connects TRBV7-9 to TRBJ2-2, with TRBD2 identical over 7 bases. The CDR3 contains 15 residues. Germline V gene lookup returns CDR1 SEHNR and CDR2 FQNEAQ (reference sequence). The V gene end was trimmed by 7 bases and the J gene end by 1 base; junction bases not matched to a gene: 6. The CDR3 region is CASMGPGGNTGELFF. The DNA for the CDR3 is TGTGCCAGCATGGGGCCGGGGGGGAACACCGGGGAGCTGTTTTTT.

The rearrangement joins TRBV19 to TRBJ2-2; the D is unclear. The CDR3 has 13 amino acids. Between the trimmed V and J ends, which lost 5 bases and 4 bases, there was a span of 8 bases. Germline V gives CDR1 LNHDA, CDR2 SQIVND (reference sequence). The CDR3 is CASSVGLTGELFF. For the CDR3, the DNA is TGTGCCAGTAGTGTAGGCCTCACCGGGGAGCTGTTTTTT.

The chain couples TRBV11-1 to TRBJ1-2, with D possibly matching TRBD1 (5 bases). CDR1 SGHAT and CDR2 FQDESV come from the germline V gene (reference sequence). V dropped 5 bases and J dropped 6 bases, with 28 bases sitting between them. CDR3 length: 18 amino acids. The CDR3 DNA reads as TGTGCCAGCAGCCCCCGCCATTTCACGGGGCCGTCCAACAATGGCTACACCTTC. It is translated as CASSPRHFTGPSNNGYTF.

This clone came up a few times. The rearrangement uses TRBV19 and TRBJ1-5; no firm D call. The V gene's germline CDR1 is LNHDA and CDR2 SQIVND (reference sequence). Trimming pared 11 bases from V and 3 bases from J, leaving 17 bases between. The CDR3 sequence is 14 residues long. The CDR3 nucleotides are TGTGCCTCCCAGGCCCGCGGGGTCAATCAGCCCCAGCATTTT. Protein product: CASQARGVNQPQHF.

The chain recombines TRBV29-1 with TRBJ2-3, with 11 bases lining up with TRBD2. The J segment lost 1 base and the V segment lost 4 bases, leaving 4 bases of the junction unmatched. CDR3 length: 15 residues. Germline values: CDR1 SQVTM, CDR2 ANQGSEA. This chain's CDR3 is CSVAGTSGRTDTQYF. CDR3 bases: TGCAGCGTTGCCGGGACTAGCGGTCGCACAGATACGCAGTATTTT.

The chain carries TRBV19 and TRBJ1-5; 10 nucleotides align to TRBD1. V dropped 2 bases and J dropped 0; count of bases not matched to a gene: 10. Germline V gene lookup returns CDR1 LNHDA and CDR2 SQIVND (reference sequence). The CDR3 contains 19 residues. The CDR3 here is CASSILRDRGRTSNQPQHF. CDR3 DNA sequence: TGTGCCAGTAGTATACTCCGGGACAGGGGACGAACTAGCAATCAGCCCCAGCATTTT. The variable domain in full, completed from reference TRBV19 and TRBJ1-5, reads DGGITQSPKYLFRKEGQNVTLSCEQNLNHDAMYWYRQDPGQGLRLIYYSQIVNDFQKGDIAEGYSVSREKKESFPLTVTSAQKNPTAFYLCASSILRDRGRTSNQPQHFGDGTRLSIL.

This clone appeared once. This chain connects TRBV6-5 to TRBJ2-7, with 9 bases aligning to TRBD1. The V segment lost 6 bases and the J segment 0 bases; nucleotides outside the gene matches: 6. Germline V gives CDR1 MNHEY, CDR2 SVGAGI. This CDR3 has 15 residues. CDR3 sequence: CASRYDRGSSYEQYF. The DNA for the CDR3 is TGTGCCAGCAGATATGACAGGGGGAGCTCCTACGAGCAGTACTTC.

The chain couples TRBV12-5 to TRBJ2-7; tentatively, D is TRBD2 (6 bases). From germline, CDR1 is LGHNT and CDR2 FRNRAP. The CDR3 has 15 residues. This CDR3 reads CPFLHDERVSYEQYF. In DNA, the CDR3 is TGTCCGTTTCTGCATGACGAGCGGGTGAGCTACGAGCAGTACTTC.

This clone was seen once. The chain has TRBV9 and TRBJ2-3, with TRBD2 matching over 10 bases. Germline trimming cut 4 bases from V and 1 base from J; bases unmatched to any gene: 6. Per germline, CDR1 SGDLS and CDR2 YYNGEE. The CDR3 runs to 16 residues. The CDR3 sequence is CASSSLAGEGTDTQYF. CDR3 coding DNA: TGTGCCAGCAGCTCGCTAGCGGGAGAGGGCACAGATACGCAGTATTTT.

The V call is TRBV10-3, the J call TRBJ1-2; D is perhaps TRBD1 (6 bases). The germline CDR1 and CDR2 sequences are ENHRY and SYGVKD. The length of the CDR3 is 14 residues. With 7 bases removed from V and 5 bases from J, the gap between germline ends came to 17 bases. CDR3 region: CAINGGGDTYGYTF. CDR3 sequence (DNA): TGTGCCATCAATGGGGGCGGAGATACTTATGGCTACACCTTC.

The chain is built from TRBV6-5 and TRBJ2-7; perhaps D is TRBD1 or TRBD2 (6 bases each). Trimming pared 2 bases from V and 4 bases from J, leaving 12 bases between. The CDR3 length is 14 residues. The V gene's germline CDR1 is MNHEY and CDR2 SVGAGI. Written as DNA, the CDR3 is TGTGCCAGCAGTTACAGGAGGGGGAATTACGAGCAGTACTTC. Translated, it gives CASSYRRGNYEQYF.

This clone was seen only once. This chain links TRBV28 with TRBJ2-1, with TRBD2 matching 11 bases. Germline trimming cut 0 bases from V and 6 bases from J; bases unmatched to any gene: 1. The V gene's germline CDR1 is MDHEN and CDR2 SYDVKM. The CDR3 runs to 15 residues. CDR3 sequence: CASSLWGTSGNEQFF. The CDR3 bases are TGTGCCAGCAGTTTATGGGGGACTAGCGGCAATGAGCAGTTCTTC.

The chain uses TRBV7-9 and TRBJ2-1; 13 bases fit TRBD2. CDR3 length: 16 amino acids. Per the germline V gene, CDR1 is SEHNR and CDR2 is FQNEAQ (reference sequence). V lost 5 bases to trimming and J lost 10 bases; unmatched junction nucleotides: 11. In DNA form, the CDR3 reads TGTGCCAGCAGCCAGACTAGCGGGAGGCCCACAAGGGAGCAGTTCTTC. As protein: CASSQTSGRPTREQFF.

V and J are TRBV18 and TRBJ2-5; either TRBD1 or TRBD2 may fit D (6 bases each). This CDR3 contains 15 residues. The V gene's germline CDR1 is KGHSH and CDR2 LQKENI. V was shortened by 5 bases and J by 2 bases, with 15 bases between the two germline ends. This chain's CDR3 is CASSARGVRQETQYF. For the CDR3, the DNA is TGTGCCAGCTCAGCGAGGGGGGTCAGACAAGAGACCCAGTACTTC.

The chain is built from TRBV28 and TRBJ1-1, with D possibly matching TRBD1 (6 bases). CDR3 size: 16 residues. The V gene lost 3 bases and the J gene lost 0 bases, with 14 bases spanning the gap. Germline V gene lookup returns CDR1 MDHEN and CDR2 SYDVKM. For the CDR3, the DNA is TGTGCCAGCAGTTTGTTCAGGGGCATAATGAACACTGAAGCTTTCTTT. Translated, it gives CASSLFRGIMNTEAFF.

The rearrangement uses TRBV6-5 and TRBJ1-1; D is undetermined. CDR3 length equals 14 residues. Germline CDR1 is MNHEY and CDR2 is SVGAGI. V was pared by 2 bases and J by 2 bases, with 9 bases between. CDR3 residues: CASSYRVLNTEAFF. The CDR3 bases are TGTGCCAGCAGTTACAGGGTTTTAAACACTGAAGCTTTCTTT.